The rows below give T cell receptor beta chains drawn from one sample of a study of STAT5B mutations in CD4+ large granular lymphocyte leukemia. Sequencing was performed with immunoSEQ multiplex PCR; in TCRdb, only in-frame clones are kept and a portion is missing. The table includes about 48,000 clones, around 70% detected once. Sequencing was carried out using CD4+ T cells from blood buffy coats. The receptors were gathered from a human donor in good health. CDR3s include the opening cysteine and the closing phenylalanine or tryptophan. Fields, in order: J gene, D gene, V gene, clone size, CDR3 DNA, CDR3 protein. A D gene is named only where the DNA matches it firmly. Where a row states a size, it is once, few, many or the class of an expanded clone; other rows omit it.

J: TRBJ2-5; D: NA; V: TRBV27; size: few; DNA: TGTGCCAGCAGTTGGGCTAGCAGCGGGGAGACCCAGTACTTC; CDR3: CASSWASSGETQYF
J: TRBJ2-3; D: NA; V: TRBV9; size: NA; DNA: TGTGCCAGCAGCGTTTCGGGGGGCCTCACAGATACGCAGTATTTT; CDR3: CASSVSGGLTDTQYF
J: TRBJ1-3; D: NA; V: TRBV27; size: NA; DNA: TGTGCCAGCAGTGGGGCCAACTCTGGAAACACCATATATTTT; CDR3: CASSGANSGNTIYF
J: TRBJ2-1; D: NA; V: TRBV6-1; size: NA; DNA: TGTGCCAGCAGTGAAGGACAGAACGACAATGAGCAGTTCTTC; CDR3: CASSEGQNDNEQFF
J: TRBJ2-5; D: NA; V: TRBV6-5; size: NA; DNA: TGTGCCAGCAGTTACTCGAAGCAAGGAGAGACCCAGTACTTC; CDR3: CASSYSKQGETQYF
J: TRBJ2-3; D: TRBD1; V: TRBV12-5; size: NA; DNA: TGTGCTAGTGGTTCCGGGACAGGGGGGTGGGATACGCAGTATTTT; CDR3: CASGSGTGGWDTQYF
J: TRBJ2-3; D: TRBD2; V: TRBV7-2; size: NA; DNA: TGTGCCAGCAGCTTACTAGCGGGGGACATTTCAGATACGCAGTATTTT; CDR3: CASSLLAGDISDTQYF
J: TRBJ1-4; D: TRBD1; V: TRBV18; size: NA; DNA: TGTGCCAGCTCACCACTTGTCGGAAACAGGGGAGAAAAACTGTTTTTT; CDR3: CASSPLVGNRGEKLFF
J: TRBJ2-5; D: TRBD2; V: TRBV9; size: few; DNA: TGTGCCAGCAGCGTAGGGCCTAGCGGGGGGAAAGAGACCCAGTACTTC; CDR3: CASSVGPSGGKETQYF
J: TRBJ2-1; D: NA; V: TRBV7-2; size: NA; DNA: TGTGCCAGCAGCTTAGTGGCGCACGAATACAATGAGCAGTTCTTC; CDR3: CASSLVAHEYNEQFF
J: TRBJ1-2; D: NA; V: TRBV6-1; size: NA; DNA: TGTGCCAGCGACCTTAATGCACAGGCAGGCTATGGCTACACCTTC; CDR3: CASDLNAQAGYGYTF
J: TRBJ2-1; D: TRBD2; V: TRBV7-3; size: NA; DNA: TGTGCCAGCAGCCGGTTAGCGGGGGGGAGCTACAATGAGCAGTTCTTC; CDR3: CASSRLAGGSYNEQFF
J: TRBJ2-7; D: NA; V: TRBV5-1; size: NA; DNA: TGCGCCAGCAAGCAGGACGTGGCCTACGAGCAGTACTTC; CDR3: CASKQDVAYEQYF
J: TRBJ1-5; D: NA; V: TRBV6-5; size: NA; DNA: TGTGCCAGCCGCGGGTTCGGAGGGGGCAATCAGCCCCAGCATTTT; CDR3: CASRGFGGGNQPQHF
J: TRBJ1-4; D: NA; V: TRBV28; size: NA; DNA: TGTGCCAGCAGTCCCTCGGGAGGCACTAATGAAAAACTGTTTTTT; CDR3: CASSPSGGTNEKLFF
J: TRBJ2-1; D: TRBD2; V: TRBV29-1; size: NA; DNA: TGCAGCGTTACACCCGGGACTAGCGGGGTTAGTGAGCAGTTCTTC; CDR3: CSVTPGTSGVSEQFF
J: TRBJ1-2; D: TRBD1; V: TRBV5-6; size: NA; DNA: TGTGCCAGCAAAACGCAGGGGGTAGGCTATGGCTACACCTTC; CDR3: CASKTQGVGYGYTF
J: TRBJ2-2; D: NA; V: TRBV7-6; size: NA; DNA: TGTGCCAGCAGCTCCCGGAACACCGGGGAGCTGTTTTTT; CDR3: CASSSRNTGELFF
J: TRBJ1-2; D: NA; V: TRBV4-2; size: NA; DNA: TGTGCCAGCAGCTCAGACCCCGGGGCTAACTATGGCTACACCTTC; CDR3: CASSSDPGANYGYTF
J: TRBJ1-5; D: NA; V: TRBV19; size: NA; DNA: TGTGCCAGCTGGACTTCCGAGAGCAATCAGCCCCAGCATTTT; CDR3: CASWTSESNQPQHF
J: TRBJ2-3; D: TRBD2; V: TRBV10-2; size: NA; DNA: TGCGCCAGCAGTGGTATAGCGGGAGCTCCGGGCACAGATACGCAGTATTTT; CDR3: CASSGIAGAPGTDTQYF
J: TRBJ1-4; D: NA; V: TRBV18; size: NA; DNA: TGTGCCAGCTCACCTTCCGGGGCGGATGAAAAACTGTTTTTT; CDR3: CASSPSGADEKLFF
J: TRBJ2-2; D: NA; V: TRBV5-1; size: NA; DNA: TGCGCCAGCAGCTTGGAAGTAGCGAACACCGGGGAGCTGTTTTTT; CDR3: CASSLEVANTGELFF
J: TRBJ1-6; D: NA; V: TRBV5-1; size: NA; DNA: TGCGCCAGCAGCTTGCAGGGTGAAAATTCACCCCTCCACTTT; CDR3: CASSLQGENSPLHF
J: TRBJ1-5; D: NA; V: TRBV6-6; size: NA; DNA: TGTGCCAGCAGTTATGGTCGTGGGGCAGGGCGAACTGCCCAGCATTTT; CDR3: CASSYGRGAGRTAQHF
J: TRBJ2-3; D: NA; V: TRBV6-1; size: NA; DNA: TGTGCCAGCAGGCCGCACCAGGGAACAGATACGCAGTATTTT; CDR3: CASRPHQGTDTQYF
J: TRBJ2-4; D: NA; V: TRBV4-2; size: NA; DNA: TGTGCCAGCAGCCAAGTGGGGCAGGGGTCGGACATTCAGTACTTC; CDR3: CASSQVGQGSDIQYF
J: TRBJ1-1; D: TRBD1; V: TRBV28; size: NA; DNA: TGTGCCAGCAGTTTGTCCGGGACAGGGGATTGGAAAGCTTTCTTT; CDR3: CASSLSGTGDWKAFF
J: TRBJ2-2; D: TRBD2; V: TRBV27; size: few; DNA: TGTGCCAGCAGTCAACCGACTAGCGGGCGGCACGGGGAGCTGTTTTTT; CDR3: CASSQPTSGRHGELFF
J: TRBJ2-3; D: TRBD1; V: TRBV7-9; size: NA; DNA: TGTGCCAGCAGCCCTACCGGGACAGGCTACGCAAATACGCAGTATTTT; CDR3: CASSPTGTGYANTQYF
J: TRBJ1-2; D: TRBD1; V: TRBV7-2; size: NA; DNA: TGTGCCAGCAGCCCCAGGGGGGTGGGTGGCTACACCTTC; CDR3: CASSPRGVGGYTF
J: TRBJ1-6; D: NA; V: TRBV7-9; size: medium-sized; DNA: TGTGCCAGCAGCTTTGATGAAGGGGCCCTCCACTTT; CDR3: CASSFDEGALHF
J: TRBJ2-2; D: TRBD2; V: TRBV4-2; size: NA; DNA: TGTGCCAGCAGCCCAAAGAGGAGCGGGGGGGGGACCGGGGAGCTGTTTTTT; CDR3: CASSPKRSGGGTGELFF
J: TRBJ2-5; D: NA; V: TRBV9; size: NA; DNA: TGTGCCAGCAGGGGTAGCGAGACCCAGTACTTC; CDR3: CASRGSETQYF
J: TRBJ1-4; D: NA; V: TRBV7-2; size: few; DNA: TGTGCCAGCAGCCTCCGGGCCGCGAATGAAAAACTGTTTTTT; CDR3: CASSLRAANEKLFF
J: TRBJ1-4; D: TRBD1; V: TRBV5-1; size: few; DNA: TGCGCCACCTGTGGAGGGGGCGATTGTGCTAATGAAAAACTGTTTTTT; CDR3: CATCGGGDCANEKLFF
J: TRBJ2-3; D: NA; V: TRBV2; size: NA; DNA: TGTGCCAGCAGGAAGGAGATTACCACAGATACGCAGTATTTT; CDR3: CASRKEITTDTQYF
J: TRBJ1-2; D: NA; V: TRBV2; size: NA; DNA: TGTGCCAGTAAGGGGGGATTCTATGGCTACACCTTC; CDR3: CASKGGFYGYTF
J: TRBJ2-3; D: NA; V: TRBV27; size: NA; DNA: TGTGCCAGCAGTGCTACTAAGACTGGCACAGATACGCAGTATTTT; CDR3: CASSATKTGTDTQYF
J: TRBJ2-2; D: NA; V: TRBV29-1; size: NA; DNA: TGCAGCGTTCAACCGAACACCGGGGAGCTGTTTTTT; CDR3: CSVQPNTGELFF
J: TRBJ2-1; D: NA; V: TRBV7-2; size: once; DNA: TGTGCCAGCAGCTTCCCCGGGGGCCGCTACAATGAGCAGTTCTTC; CDR3: CASSFPGGRYNEQFF
J: TRBJ1-5; D: NA; V: TRBV7-2; size: NA; DNA: TGTGCCAGCAGCCCCCCCGGGCAGCCCCAGCATTTT; CDR3: CASSPPGQPQHF
J: TRBJ2-3; D: NA; V: TRBV27; size: NA; DNA: TGTGCCATCAAACCCCTCCGGGCGACAGATACGCAGTATTTT; CDR3: CAIKPLRATDTQYF
J: TRBJ1-5; D: TRBD1; V: TRBV5-1; size: NA; DNA: TGCGCCAGCAGCTTTAATACAGGGGATCAGCCCCAGCATTTT; CDR3: CASSFNTGDQPQHF
J: TRBJ2-5; D: TRBD1; V: TRBV5-1; size: NA; DNA: TGCGCCAGCACCACACAGGGGGCGGAGGAGACCCAGTACTTC; CDR3: CASTTQGAEETQYF
J: TRBJ2-1; D: TRBD1; V: TRBV5-1; size: NA; DNA: TGCGCCAGCAGCTTCACAGGGGGGCCCGCTGAGCAGTTCTTC; CDR3: CASSFTGGPAEQFF
J: TRBJ2-1; D: NA; V: TRBV7-6; size: NA; DNA: TGTGCCAGCAGCCCCTGGGGGGTTTCGTACAATGAGCAGTTCTTC; CDR3: CASSPWGVSYNEQFF
J: TRBJ2-3; D: NA; V: TRBV10-3; size: NA; DNA: TGTGCCACATCCCCAGGAACATCCAGCACAGATACGCAGTATTTT; CDR3: CATSPGTSSTDTQYF
J: TRBJ1-2; D: TRBD1; V: TRBV25-1; size: NA; DNA: TGTGCCAGCAGTGGTGCGTTCCGGGGACAGTACTATGGCTACACCTTC; CDR3: CASSGAFRGQYYGYTF
J: TRBJ2-4; D: NA; V: TRBV18; size: NA; DNA: TGTGCCAGCTCACCACCTCAGGGGGGGACAGACAAAAACATTCAGTACTTC; CDR3: CASSPPQGGTDKNIQYF